The clone carrying this TCR beta chain was detected a few times. Its target is unknown. These data are taken from a study of post-analysis software for immune sequencing data. Broader study findings: Elevated frequency relative to controls characterized roughly 5 TRBV segments in patients, TRBV5-6, TRBV5-1 and TRBV20-1 among them.

TCR beta cDNA libraries had unique molecular identifiers. TCRdb reanalysed the PCR reads using MiXCR and keeps one entry per CDR3 protein. The sample holds 750,000 to 900,000 distinct CDR3 sequences; roughly 50% are singletons and the top ten take roughly 4.5%. The CDR3 consists of 14 residues. Trimming removed 2 bases at V and 1 base at J, with 11 bases between. CDR1 and CDR2 (germline): GTSNPN, SVGIG (reference sequence). J is TRBJ2-5 and V is TRBV30; D not certain. The specimen sequenced was blood. The clonotype was recovered from a girl under 18 with multiple sclerosis. The CDR3 DNA is TGTGCCTGGAGTCTAGAGTGGGGCCAAGAGACCCAGTACTTC. This codes for CAWSLEWGQETQYF.